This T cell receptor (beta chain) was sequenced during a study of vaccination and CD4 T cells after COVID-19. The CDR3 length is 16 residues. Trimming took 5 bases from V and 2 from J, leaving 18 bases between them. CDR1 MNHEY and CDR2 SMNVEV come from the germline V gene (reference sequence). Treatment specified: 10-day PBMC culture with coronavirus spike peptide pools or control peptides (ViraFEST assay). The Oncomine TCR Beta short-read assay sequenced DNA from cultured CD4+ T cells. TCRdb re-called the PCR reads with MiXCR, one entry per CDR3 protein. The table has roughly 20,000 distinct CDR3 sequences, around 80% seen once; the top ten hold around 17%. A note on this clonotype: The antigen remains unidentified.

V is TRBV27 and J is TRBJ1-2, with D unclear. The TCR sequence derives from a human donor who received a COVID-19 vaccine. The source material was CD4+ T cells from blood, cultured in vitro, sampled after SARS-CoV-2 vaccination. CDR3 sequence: CASSPSIRPLNYGYTF. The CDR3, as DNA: TGTGCCAGCAGTCCTAGCATCCGCCCCTTAAACTATGGCTACACCTTC.